This TCR beta chain was identified in a study of blood T cell repertoires in COVID-19. Germline V gene sequence: CDR1 SGHNT, CDR2 YYREEE (reference sequence). V lost 0 bases and J lost 1, with 17 bases in between. This CDR3 comprises 17 residues. Repertoires were generated with immunoSEQ multiplex PCR, while TCRdb's copy carries only in-frame clones and drops some. The table has 120,000 or so clones, less than 90% seen once. The chain links TRBV5-4 to TRBJ2-7, with D unresolved. The sequence came from a man aged 70-80 years who had recovered from COVID-19. Sequencing was carried out using peripheral blood. Here the CDR3 reads CASSLVSGALMSYEQYF. CDR3 in DNA: TGTGCCAGCAGCTTGGTATCTGGAGCCCTCATGTCCTACGAGCAGTACTTC.